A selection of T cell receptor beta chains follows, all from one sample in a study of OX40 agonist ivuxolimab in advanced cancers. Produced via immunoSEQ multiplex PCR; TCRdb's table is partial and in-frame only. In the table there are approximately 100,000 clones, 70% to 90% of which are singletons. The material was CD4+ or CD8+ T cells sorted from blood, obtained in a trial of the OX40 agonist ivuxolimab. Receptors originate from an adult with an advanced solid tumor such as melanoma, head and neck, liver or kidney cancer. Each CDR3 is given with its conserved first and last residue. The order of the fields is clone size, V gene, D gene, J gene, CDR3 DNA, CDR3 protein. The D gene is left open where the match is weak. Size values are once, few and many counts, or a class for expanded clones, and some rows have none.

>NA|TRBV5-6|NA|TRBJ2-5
TGTGCCAGCCTAGACTGGGGACAAGAGACCCAGTACTTC
CASLDWGQETQYF
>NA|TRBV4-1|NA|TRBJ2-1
TGCGCCAGCAGCCAAGCTGGGGCTGAGCAGTTCTTC
CASSQAGAEQFF
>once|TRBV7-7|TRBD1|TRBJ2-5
TGTGCTAGCAGCCCCCGGACAGGGGATCGGGAGACCCAGTACTTC
CASSPRTGDRETQYF
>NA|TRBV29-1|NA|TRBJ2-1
TGCAGCGTTGGTCGAGTAGCGGCCAAGATCTCCTACAATGAGCAGTTCTTC
CSVGRVAAKISYNEQFF
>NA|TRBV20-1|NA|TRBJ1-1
TGCAGTGCTAGCCGACAGGCTGAAGCTTTCTTT
CSASRQAEAFF
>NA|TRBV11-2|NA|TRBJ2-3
TGTGCCAGCAGCTTACGGGATACGCAGTATTTT
CASSLRDTQYF
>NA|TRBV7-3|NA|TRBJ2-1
TGTGCCAGCAGCTTTAGGGGAGTGGGCGATGAGCAGTTCTTC
CASSFRGVGDEQFF
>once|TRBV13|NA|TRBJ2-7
TGTGCCAGCAGCTTAAGGCCGGACTACGAGCAGTACTTC
CASSLRPDYEQYF
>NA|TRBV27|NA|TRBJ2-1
TGTGCCAGCAGTATGACTAGTTTGGATGAGCAGTTCTTC
CASSMTSLDEQFF
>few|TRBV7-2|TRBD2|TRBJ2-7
TGTGCCAGCAACCGACTAGCGGGGGACGGGTACGAGCAGTACTTC
CASNRLAGDGYEQYF
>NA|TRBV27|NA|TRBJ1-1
TGTGCCAGCACTAGTGTTAGGGGGAAGAACACTGAAGCTTTCTTT
CASTSVRGKNTEAFF
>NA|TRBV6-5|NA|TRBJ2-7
TGTGCCAGCAGTTTCGGGACTCACTACGAGCAGTACTTC
CASSFGTHYEQYF
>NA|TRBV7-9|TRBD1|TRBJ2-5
TGTGCCAGCAGCGAGTCGGGACAGCCACAAGAGACCCAGTACTTC
CASSESGQPQETQYF
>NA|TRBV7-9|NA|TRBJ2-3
TGTGCCAGCAGCCCCACAGGGTCTAGCACAGATACGCAGTATTTT
CASSPTGSSTDTQYF
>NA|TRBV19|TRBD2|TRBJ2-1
TGTGCCAGTAGTATCGGGCGGGAGTACAATGAGCAGTTCTTC
CASSIGREYNEQFF
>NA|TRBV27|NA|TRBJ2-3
TGTGCCAGCAGTGTCGTAGCGGGCACAGATACGCAGTATTTT
CASSVVAGTDTQYF
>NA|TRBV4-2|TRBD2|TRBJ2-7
TGTGCCAGCAGCCAAGACTGGGGAGCGGGAGAATCCTACGAGCAGTACTTC
CASSQDWGAGESYEQYF
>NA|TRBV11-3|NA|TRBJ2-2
TGTGCCAGCAGCTTAGTTGGCGCGAACACCGGGGAGCTGTTTTTT
CASSLVGANTGELFF
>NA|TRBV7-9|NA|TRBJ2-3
TGTGCCAGCAGCCCGAGGGGAGATACGCAGTATTTT
CASSPRGDTQYF
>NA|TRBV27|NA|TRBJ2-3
TGTGCCAGCAGTTTGGTACACTGGGATACGCAGTATTTT
CASSLVHWDTQYF
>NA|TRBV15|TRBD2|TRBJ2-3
TGTGCCACCAGCAGTCCGGCTAGGACTAGCGGGAGGTGGGCGGATACGCAGTATTTT
CATSSPARTSGRWADTQYF
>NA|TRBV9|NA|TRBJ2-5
TGTGCCAGCAGCGTAGGAGGGTTGGTCCAAGAGACCCAGTACTTC
CASSVGGLVQETQYF
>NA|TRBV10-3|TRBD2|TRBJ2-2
TGTGCCATCACTAGCGGGGGGGACACCGGGGAGCTGTTTTTT
CAITSGGDTGELFF
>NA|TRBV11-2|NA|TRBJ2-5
TGTGCCAGCAGCTTCAAAGAGACCCAGTACTTC
CASSFKETQYF
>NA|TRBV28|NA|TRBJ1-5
TGTGCCAGCGGCCTGGACGGAAGCAATCAGCCCCAGCATTTT
CASGLDGSNQPQHF
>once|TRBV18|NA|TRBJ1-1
TGTGCCAGCTCACCACCGGGGGAGGCAGCTTTCTTT
CASSPPGEAAFF
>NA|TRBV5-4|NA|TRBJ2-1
TGTGCCAGCAACCCCATGACGGGGGTAGCCGGTAATGAGCAGTTCTTC
CASNPMTGVAGNEQFF